This T cell receptor (delta chain) emerged from a study of γδ T cells in repeated Plasmodium falciparum infection. The wider study: Over about 600 days, donors received four mosquito-bite P. falciparum NF54 infections.

TCRdb reanalyzed the multiplex PCR reads using CATT. The sample carries more than 70,000 delta-chain clones, roughly 0.98% recorded once. This clone was seen many times. The TCR sequence derives from a pool of human donors (malaria-infected and uninfected, not separated). Sequencing used gamma-delta T cells from blood.

CDR3 protein: CALGEPTATWGIRAYTDKLIF. The CDR3 DNA reads as TGTGCTCTTGGGGAACCCACCGCAACCTGGGGGATACGGGCCTACACCGATAAACTCATCTTT. This rearrangement joins TRDV1 to TRDJ1, with 12 nucleotides matching TRDD3. The ends lost 1 base at V and 0 bases at J; junction bases unmatched: 15. The germline V gene encodes CDR1 TSWWSYY and CDR2 QGS. The CDR3 length is 21 residues.